The 20 T cell receptor beta chains in this list originate from one sample, sequenced in a study of blood T cell repertoires in COVID-19 (dated by TCRdb to about 2020). The library was built by means of the immunoSEQ multiplex PCR assay. The table was pulled from immuneACCESS by TCRdb, which kept in-frame rearrangements only. Such tables lose some clones; where checked, under half of the loss comes from unresolved V genes, and the rest has no known cause. The sample data list about 190,000 clones, and about 88% of these were observed just once. Together, the top ten hold around 25% of the sample. Sequenced material: PBMCs or T cells enriched from blood (not recorded which). These receptors originate from a woman in her forties in a cohort exposed to, infected with or recovered from COVID-19 (not recorded which).

V usage is TRBV4-1 and J usage is TRBJ2-1; D is uncertain. Germline values: CDR1 MGHRA, CDR2 YSYEKL. The V end was cut by 0 bases, the J end by 5 bases, with 5 bases between. This CDR3 comprises 13 residues. DNA of the CDR3: TGCGCCAGCAGCCAAGACAGGAACAATGAGCAGTTCTTC. Its protein product is CASSQDRNNEQFF.

This chain uses TRBV3-1 (or the pseudogene TRBV3-2) with TRBJ2-5, with TRBD2 matching over 12 bases. This CDR3 is built from 17 residues. The germline CDR1 and CDR2 sequences are LGHDT and YNNKEL (reference sequence). V shed 4 bases, J shed 5 bases, and the junction held 11 bases outside the gene matches. The CDR3 protein is CASSPVTSGGFWETQYF. The CDR3 DNA reads as TGTGCCAGCAGCCCGGTTACTAGCGGGGGGTTTTGGGAGACCCAGTACTTC.

V and J are TRBV27 and TRBJ1-1; D might be TRBD1 (6 bases). V gave up 5 bases and J gave up 6 bases, with 28 bases separating them. CDR1 MNHEY and CDR2 SMNVEV come from the germline V gene (reference sequence). This CDR3 has 18 amino acids. For the CDR3, the DNA is TGTGCCAGCAGTGAAGATAACCCGGGACACAATAAAAGGGCTGAAGCTTTCTTT. Protein: CASSEDNPGHNKRAEAFF.

V is TRBV14 and J is TRBJ1-2, with D hard to call. Germline V lookup: CDR1 SGHDN, CDR2 FVKESK. The CDR3 has 16 residues. The ends were cut back, 4 bases at V and 2 bases at J, with 17 bases in the middle. CDR3 residues: CASSPRTEALNYGYTF. The CDR3 nucleotides read TGTGCCAGCAGCCCCCGGACTGAGGCTCTGAACTATGGCTACACCTTC.

The rearrangement uses TRBV4-1 and TRBJ2-3; 11 bases map to TRBD2. The CDR3 totals 15 residues. Germline trimming cut 0 bases from V and 5 bases from J; bases unmatched to any gene: 1. Germline V gene sequence: CDR1 MGHRA, CDR2 YSYEKL. This chain's CDR3 is CASSQELAGGDTQYF. The CDR3 DNA sequence: TGCGCCAGCAGCCAAGAGCTAGCGGGGGGAGATACGCAGTATTTT.

V is TRBV3-1 (or the pseudogene TRBV3-2) and J is TRBJ1-1, with 7 bases matching TRBD1. This CDR3 region has 15 residues. CDR1 LGHDT and CDR2 YNNKEL come from the germline V gene (reference sequence). The V gene end was trimmed by 4 bases and the J gene end by 1 base; junction bases not matched to a gene: 6. CDR3 DNA sequence: TGTGCCAGCAGCCTCCGGACAGGCGGGAACACTGAAGCTTTCTTT. Its protein product is CASSLRTGGNTEAFF.

The genes are TRBV13 and TRBJ1-3; D is unclear. This CDR3 spans 14 amino acids. V dropped 2 bases and J dropped 3 bases, with 8 bases sitting between them. The germline CDR1 and CDR2 sequences are PRHDT and FYEKMQ (reference sequence). CDR3 nucleotide sequence: TGTGCCAGCAGCTTATACGGGGTTGGAAACACCATATATTTT. This translates into CASSLYGVGNTIYF.

The rearrangement uses TRBV6-2 or TRBV6-3 and TRBJ2-7, with 13 bases lining up with TRBD2. This CDR3 region has 16 residues. The J segment lost 5 bases and the V segment lost 2 bases, leaving 6 bases of the junction unmatched. CDR1 MNHEY and CDR2 SVGEGT come from the germline V gene. This CDR3 reads CASSYPGLAGTNEQYF. As DNA, the CDR3 is TGTGCCAGCAGTTACCCGGGACTAGCGGGAACGAACGAGCAGTACTTC.

J is TRBJ1-2 and V is TRBV29-1; D is unclear. The CDR3 is 11 residues long. The germline V and J ends were trimmed by 6 bases and 5 bases, with 10 bases remaining between them. Per germline, CDR1 SQVTM and CDR2 ANQGSEA. Here the CDR3 reads CSVTDLYGYTF. DNA of the CDR3: TGCAGCGTGACTGACCTTTATGGCTACACCTTC. Filled out from reference TRBV29-1 and TRBJ1-2, the complete variable domain reads SAVISQKPSRDICQRGTSLTIQCQVDSQVTMMFWYRQQPGQSLTLIATANQGSEATYESGFVIDKFPISRPNLTFSTLTVSNMSPEDSSIYLCSVTDLYGYTFGSGTRLTVV.

This chain connects TRBV19 to TRBJ1-3; the D gene is possibly TRBD1 (5 bases). CDR1 is LNHDA, CDR2 SQIVND, per germline (reference sequence). The CDR3 is 13 amino acids. The V and J ends lost 6 bases and 4 bases respectively, with 10 bases between them. As DNA, the CDR3 is TGTGCCAGTAGGCAAGGGGCCGGAAACACCATATATTTT. Translation: CASRQGAGNTIYF. The variable domain in full, completed from reference TRBV19 and TRBJ1-3, reads DGGITQSPKYLFRKEGQNVTLSCEQNLNHDAMYWYRQDPGQGLRLIYYSQIVNDFQKGDIAEGYSVSREKKESFPLTVTSAQKNPTAFYLCASRQGAGNTIYFGEGSWLTVV.

This clone showed up just a few times. The chain links TRBV11-3 to TRBJ2-1, with TRBD2 identical over 7 bases. The CDR3 runs 15 residues. Germline V lookup: CDR1 SGHNT, CDR2 YENEEA. Germline trimming cut 3 bases from V and 7 bases from J; bases unmatched to any gene: 9. The CDR3, as DNA: TGTGCCAGCAGCTTTGTAGCGGGTGAATCTAATGAGCAGTTCTTC. Amino acid sequence: CASSFVAGESNEQFF.

This chain connects TRBV7-9 to TRBJ2-7, with D possibly TRBD2 on 5 matching bases. The CDR3 is 18 residues long. Trimming took off 6 bases at V and 0 bases at J, with 24 bases between the two ends. Germline values: CDR1 SEHNR, CDR2 FQNEAQ (reference sequence). This chain's CDR3 is CASRNVGGETESSYEQYF. CDR3 DNA sequence: TGTGCCAGCAGAAACGTCGGTGGGGAGACGGAGAGCTCCTACGAGCAGTACTTC.

This chain joins TRBV19 and TRBJ1-5; D is unresolved. This CDR3 is 13 amino acids long. The germline V and J ends were trimmed by 4 bases and 7 bases, with 11 bases remaining between them. Germline lookup yields CDR1 LNHDA and CDR2 SQIVND (reference sequence). DNA of the CDR3: TGTGCCAGTAGTAACCTGAACAACCAGCCCCAGCATTTT. This encodes CASSNLNNQPQHF.

CDR3 DNA sequence: TGCGCCAGCAGCCAAGGGACAGGGAATCGGTATGGCTACACCTTC. Translation: CASSQGTGNRYGYTF. This rearrangement joins TRBV4-1 to TRBJ1-2; TRBD1 aligns across 8 bases. V shed 1 base and J 5 bases; nucleotides not matched to a gene: 6. CDR3 length: 15 amino acids. The germline V gene encodes CDR1 MGHRA and CDR2 YSYEKL.

This clone was detected once. The V gene is TRBV5-4, the J gene TRBJ1-1, with no clear D. Looked up from germline, CDR1 is SGHNT and CDR2 is YYREEE (reference sequence). The length of the CDR3 is 13 residues. The V end was cut by 5 bases, the J end by 1 base, with 9 bases between. The chain's CDR3 is CASRSGGNTEAFF. The CDR3 DNA follows: TGTGCCAGCAGATCCGGAGGGAACACTGAAGCTTTCTTT.

The chain is built from TRBV11-2 and TRBJ1-6, with 10 bases aligning to TRBD1. After removal of 4 bases from V and 14 bases from J, the junction contained 17 bases not matched to a gene. The CDR3 consists of 17 residues. Germline V gene lookup returns CDR1 SGHAT and CDR2 FQNNGV. The CDR3 sequence: CASSSSGGDRGFWALHF. The CDR3, as DNA: TGTGCCAGCAGCTCCTCCGGGGGGGACAGGGGTTTTTGGGCCCTCCACTTT.

The genes are TRBV4-1 and TRBJ1-4; D is uncertain. V shed 3 bases and J shed 1 base, with 9 bases lying between them. Germline lookup yields CDR1 MGHRA and CDR2 YSYEKL. This CDR3 spans 15 amino acids. This CDR3 is CASSQPQETNEKLFF. In nucleotides, the CDR3 is TGCGCCAGCAGCCAGCCTCAGGAAACTAATGAAAAACTGTTTTTT.

J is TRBJ2-1 and V is TRBV7-2, with D unresolved. The CDR3 runs to 14 residues. Trimming removed 5 bases at V and 9 bases at J, with 17 bases between. CDR1 is SGHTA, CDR2 FQGNSA, per germline. For the CDR3, the DNA is TGTGCCAGCAGCGTCAGACTGGTATCGGGTGAGCAGTTCTTC. Encoded protein: CASSVRLVSGEQFF.

The chain has TRBV11-2 and TRBJ2-3; 8 nucleotides match TRBD2. V lost 4 bases to trimming and J lost 3 bases; unmatched junction nucleotides: 6. CDR3 length equals 15 residues. CDR1 and CDR2 (germline): SGHAT, FQNNGV. The CDR3 nucleotides read TGTGCCAGCAGCTCGCGGGGGGCCTTGACAGATACGCAGTATTTT. Residues: CASSSRGALTDTQYF. Full variable domain (missing parts from reference TRBV11-2 and TRBJ2-3): EAGVAQSPRYKIIEKRQSVAFWCNPISGHATLYWYQQILGQGPKLLIQFQNNGVVDDSQLPKDRFSAERLKGVDSTLKIQPAKLEDSAVYLCASSSRGALTDTQYFGPGTRLTVL.

J is TRBJ2-7 and V is TRBV6-5; perhaps TRBD2 as D (5 bases). Germline values: CDR1 MNHEY, CDR2 SVGAGI. V shed 8 bases and J shed 4 bases, with 12 bases lying between them. CDR3 size: 12 residues. The CDR3 spells CASGPGKYEQYF. CDR3 DNA: TGTGCCAGCGGGCCGGGAAAATACGAGCAGTACTTC.